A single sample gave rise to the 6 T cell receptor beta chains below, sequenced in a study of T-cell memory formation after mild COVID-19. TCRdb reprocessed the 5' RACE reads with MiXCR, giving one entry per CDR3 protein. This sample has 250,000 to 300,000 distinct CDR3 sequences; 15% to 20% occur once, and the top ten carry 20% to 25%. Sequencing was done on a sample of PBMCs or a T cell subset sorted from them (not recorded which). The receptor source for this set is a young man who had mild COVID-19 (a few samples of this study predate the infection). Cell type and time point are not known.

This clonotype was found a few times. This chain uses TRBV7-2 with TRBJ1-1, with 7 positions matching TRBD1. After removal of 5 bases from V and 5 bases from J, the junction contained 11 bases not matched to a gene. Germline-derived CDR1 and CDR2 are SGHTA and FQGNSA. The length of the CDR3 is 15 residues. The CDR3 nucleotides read TGTGCCAGCAGCCTAACCCCGACAGGGAAGACTGAAGCTTTCTTT. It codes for CASSLTPTGKTEAFF. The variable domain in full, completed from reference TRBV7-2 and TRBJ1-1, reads GAGVSQSPSNKVTEKGKDVELRCDPISGHTALYWYRQSLGQGLEFLIYFQGNSAPDKSGLPSDRFSAERTGGSVSTLTIQRTQQEDSAVYLCASSLTPTGKTEAFFGQGTRLTVV.

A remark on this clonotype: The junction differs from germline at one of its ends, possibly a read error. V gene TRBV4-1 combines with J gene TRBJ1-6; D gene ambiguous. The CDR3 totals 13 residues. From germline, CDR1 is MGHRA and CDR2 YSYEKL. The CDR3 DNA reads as TGCGCCAGCAGCCAATTTGACCTCTCACACCTCCACTTT. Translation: CASSQFDLSHLHF.

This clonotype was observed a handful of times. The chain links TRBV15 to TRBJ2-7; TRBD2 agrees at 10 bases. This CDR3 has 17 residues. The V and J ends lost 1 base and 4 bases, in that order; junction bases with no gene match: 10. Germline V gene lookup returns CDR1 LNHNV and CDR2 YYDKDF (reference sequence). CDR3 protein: CATSRVGTSETFYEQYV. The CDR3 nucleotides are TGTGCCACCAGCAGAGTAGGGACTAGCGAGACATTTTACGAGCAGTACGTC.

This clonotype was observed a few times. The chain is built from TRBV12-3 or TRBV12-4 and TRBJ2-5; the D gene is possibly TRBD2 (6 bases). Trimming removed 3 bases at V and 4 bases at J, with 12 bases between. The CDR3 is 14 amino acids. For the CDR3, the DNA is TGTGCCAGCAGTTTCACGACTAGTTCAGAGACCCAGTACTTC. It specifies CASSFTTSSETQYF.

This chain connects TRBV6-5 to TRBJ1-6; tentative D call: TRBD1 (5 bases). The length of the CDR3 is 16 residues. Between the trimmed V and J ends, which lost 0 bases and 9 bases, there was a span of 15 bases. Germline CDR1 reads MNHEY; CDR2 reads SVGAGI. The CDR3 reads CASSYSAGVEGSPLHF. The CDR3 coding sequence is TGTGCCAGCAGTTACTCGGCGGGGGTTGAGGGTTCACCCCTCCACTTT.

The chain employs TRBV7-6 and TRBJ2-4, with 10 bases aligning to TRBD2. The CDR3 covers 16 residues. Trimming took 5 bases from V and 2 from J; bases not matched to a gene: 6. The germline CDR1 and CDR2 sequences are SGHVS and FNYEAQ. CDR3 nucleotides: TGTGCCAGCAGCCCGAGCGGGGGGGTTACCAAAAACATTCAGTACTTC. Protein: CASSPSGGVTKNIQYF.